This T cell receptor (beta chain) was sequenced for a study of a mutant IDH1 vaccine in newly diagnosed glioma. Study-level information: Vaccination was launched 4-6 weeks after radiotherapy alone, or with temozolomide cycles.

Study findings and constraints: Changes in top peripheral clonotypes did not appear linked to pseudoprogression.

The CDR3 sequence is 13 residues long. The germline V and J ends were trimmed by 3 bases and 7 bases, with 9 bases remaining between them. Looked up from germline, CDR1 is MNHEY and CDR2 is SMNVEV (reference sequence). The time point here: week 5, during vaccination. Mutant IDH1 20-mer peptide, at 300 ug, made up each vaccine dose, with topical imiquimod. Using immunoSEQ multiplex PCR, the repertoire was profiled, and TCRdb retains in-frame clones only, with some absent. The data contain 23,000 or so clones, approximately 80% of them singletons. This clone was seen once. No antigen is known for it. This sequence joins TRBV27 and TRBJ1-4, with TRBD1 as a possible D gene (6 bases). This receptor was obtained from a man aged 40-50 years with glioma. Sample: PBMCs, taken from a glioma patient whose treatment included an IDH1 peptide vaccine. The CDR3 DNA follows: TGTGCCAGCAGTTTCATAGGGGGTGAAAAACTGTTTTTT. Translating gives CASSFIGGEKLFF.